A single sample is the source of the 15 T cell receptor beta chains below, sequenced in a study of blood T cell repertoires in COVID-19. Libraries were prepared by immunoSEQ multiplex PCR; TCRdb keeps only in-frame clonotypes and omits some of them. The sample lists approximately 230,000 clones, approximately 90% occurring once. The material sequenced was PBMCs or T cells enriched from blood (not recorded which). These receptors were obtained from a man aged 35 to 55 who had recovered from COVID-19.

This chain connects TRBV6-5 to TRBJ2-5; TRBD2 matches 7 bases. The J segment lost 4 bases and the V segment lost 9 bases, leaving 2 bases of the junction unmatched. Germline CDR1 is MNHEY and CDR2 is SVGAGI. The length of the CDR3 is 11 residues. The DNA of the CDR3 is TGTGCCAGTAGCGGGCGAGAGACCCAGTACTTC. This translates into CASSGRETQYF.

J is TRBJ2-2 and V is TRBV7-9; 11 bases agree with TRBD1. With V trimmed by 4 bases and J by 3 bases, 1 base remained unmatched. CDR3 length equals 15 residues. Looked up from germline, CDR1 is SEHNR and CDR2 is FQNEAQ (reference sequence). DNA for the CDR3: TGTGCCAGCAGCTCGGGACAGGGGGACACCGGGGAGCTGTTTTTT. Protein: CASSSGQGDTGELFF.

The rearrangement links TRBV30 to TRBJ1-2; TRBD1 agrees at 9 bases. J gave up 4 bases and V 2 bases, and 5 bases lay outside the gene matches. CDR3 length equals 14 residues. CDR1 is GTSNPN and CDR2 is SVGIG in the germline V gene (reference sequence). The CDR3 loop reads CAWSLGQGGYGYTF. The CDR3, as DNA: TGTGCCTGGAGTTTGGGACAGGGTGGCTATGGCTACACCTTC.

The gene calls are TRBV9 and TRBJ2-3; D possibly corresponds to TRBD2 (7 bases). CDR3 size: 16 residues. Looked up from germline, CDR1 is SGDLS and CDR2 is YYNGEE. V lost 4 bases, J lost 0 bases, and 15 bases lay in between. CDR3 residues: CASSPRGGGSTDTQYF. The CDR3 DNA reads TGTGCCAGCAGCCCCAGGGGCGGGGGAAGCACAGATACGCAGTATTTT. Full variable domain (remainder filled in from reference TRBV9 and TRBJ2-3): DSGVTQTPKHLITATGQRVTLRCSPRSGDLSVYWYQQSLDQGLQFLIQYYNGEERAKGNILERFSAQQFPDLHSELNLSSLELGDSALYFCASSPRGGGSTDTQYFGPGTRLTVL.

This sequence joins TRBV29-1 and TRBJ1-1, with 8 positions matching TRBD1. CDR1 and CDR2 from the germline V gene are SQVTM and ANQGSEA. The CDR3 runs to 13 residues. V shed 5 bases and J 1 base; nucleotides not matched to a gene: 3. The CDR3 nucleotides are TGCAGCGTTAAGGGACAGGAGAACACTGAAGCTTTCTTT. This sequence encodes CSVKGQENTEAFF.

This chain connects TRBV5-1 to TRBJ2-1, with 14 positions matching TRBD2. Germline lookup yields CDR1 SGHRS and CDR2 YFSETQ. V gave up 2 bases and J gave up 0 bases; unmatched junction bases: 10. The CDR3 has 20 residues. CDR3 sequence (DNA): TGCGCCAGCAGCTTAAGACTAGCGGGGGGGCCCCCTTCCTCCTACAATGAGCAGTTCTTC. The encoded protein is CASSLRLAGGPPSSYNEQFF.

The V and J genes are TRBV3-1 (or the pseudogene TRBV3-2) and TRBJ2-1; maybe TRBD1 (5 bases). The CDR3 length is 14 residues. The V and J ends lost 4 bases and 3 bases respectively, with 10 bases between them. CDR1 LGHDT and CDR2 YNNKEL come from the germline V gene (reference sequence). CDR3 nucleotide sequence: TGTGCCAGCAGCCCCCAGGGCGGCTACAATGAGCAGTTCTTC. It encodes CASSPQGGYNEQFF.

In DNA form, the CDR3 reads TGTGCCAGCAGTTTTGCGGGGTCGATTAATGAAAAACTGTTTTTT. Translation: CASSFAGSINEKLFF. This chain joins TRBV27 and TRBJ1-4; D gene ambiguous. V lost 3 bases and J lost 4, with 12 bases in between. There are 15 residues in the CDR3. Germline V gene data show CDR1 as MNHEY and CDR2 as SMNVEV (reference sequence).

This clone was seen a single time. This rearrangement joins TRBV7-9 to TRBJ2-3; D not resolved. This CDR3 contains 15 residues. V shed 5 bases and J shed 0 bases, with 12 bases lying between them. Germline V gives CDR1 SEHNR, CDR2 FQNEAQ (reference sequence). The CDR3 region is CASSPVAASTDTQYF. CDR3 DNA sequence: TGTGCCAGCAGCCCGGTCGCGGCTAGCACAGATACGCAGTATTTT.

This clone was seen only a few times. The chain employs TRBV9 and TRBJ1-2; 8 positions agree with TRBD1. The V gene end was trimmed by 0 bases and the J gene end by 3 bases; junction bases not matched to a gene: 4. From germline, CDR1 is SGDLS and CDR2 YYNGEE. CDR3 size: 15 residues. DNA of the CDR3: TGTGCCAGCAGCGTAGGGACAGGGAGAGACTATGGCTACACCTTC. Protein sequence: CASSVGTGRDYGYTF.

This clone came up once. This chain joins TRBV11-2 and TRBJ2-7; the D gene is possibly TRBD1 (8 bases). V dropped 5 bases and J dropped 6 bases, with 20 bases sitting between them. This CDR3 is built from 15 residues. CDR1 SGHAT and CDR2 FQNNGV come from the germline V gene. The CDR3 is CASSANRGGVGEQYF. The CDR3, as DNA: TGTGCCAGCAGCGCCAACAGGGGGGGCGTAGGCGAGCAGTACTTC.

In DNA form, the CDR3 reads TGTGCCAGCAGCATCTACAGGGTAAGCTCCTACAATGAGCAGTTCTTC. Its protein is CASSIYRVSSYNEQFF. The genes are TRBV7-9 and TRBJ2-1; possibly TRBD1 for D (6 bases). This CDR3 spans 16 amino acids. Per the germline V gene, CDR1 is SEHNR and CDR2 is FQNEAQ (reference sequence). V lost 5 bases to trimming and J lost 0 bases, with 14 bases between them.

V usage is TRBV29-1 and J usage is TRBJ1-2, with TRBD1 matching 9 bases. Germline CDR1 reads SQVTM; CDR2 reads ANQGSEA. The CDR3 has 13 amino acids. V was clipped by 5 bases and J by 7 bases; unmatched bases: 8. CDR3: CSVSRTGASGYTF. Here the CDR3 DNA reads TGCAGCGTTTCTAGGACAGGGGCAAGTGGCTACACCTTC.

The chain joins TRBV2 to TRBJ1-1; TRBD1 matches 8 bases. J was trimmed by 4 bases and V by 6 bases; bases with no gene match: 10. The CDR3 totals 15 residues. Germline V gene lookup returns CDR1 SNHLY and CDR2 FYNNEI. The DNA for the CDR3 is TGTGCCAGCAGCCACGGACAGGGAATGGGCACTGAAGCTTTCTTT. This sequence encodes CASSHGQGMGTEAFF.

The chain links TRBV3-1 (or the pseudogene TRBV3-2) to TRBJ2-1, with 7 bases fitting TRBD2. From germline, CDR1 is LGHDT and CDR2 YNNKEL (reference sequence). J gave up 1 base and V 3 bases, and 9 bases lay outside the gene matches. The CDR3 extends over 17 amino acids. CDR3 DNA: TGTGCCAGCAGCCACCAAAGCGGGGTGGGGTCCTACAATGAGCAGTTCTTC. It yields the protein CASSHQSGVGSYNEQFF.